This is a list of T cell receptor beta chains from one sample in a study of blood T cell repertoires in COVID-19. Here immunoSEQ multiplex PCR was the method, and the copy in TCRdb shows in-frame clones only, minus some. The sample contains approximately 190,000 clones, 84% of which appear only once. The specimen sequenced was peripheral blood. The receptors shown here come from a woman in her 70s with active or convalescent COVID-19. The CDR3 runs from the conserved cysteine through the conserved F or W. A D gene is named only where the DNA matches it firmly. Rows give clone size only sometimes, using once, few, many, or a class for an expanded clone.

CDR3 length	clone size	V gene	D gene	J gene	CDR3 DNA	CDR3 protein
17	once	TRBV18	NA	TRBJ2-7	TGTGCCAGCTCCCCACGGTCGGACCCGACTAGCTCCTACGAGCAGTACTTC	CASSPRSDPTSSYEQYF
12	NA	TRBV28	TRBD1	TRBJ1-5	TGTGCCAGCAAGACAGGGCCACGCCAGCAGGACTTT	CASKTGPRQQDF
15	NA	TRBV19	TRBD2	TRBJ2-7	TGTGCCAGTAGTATATCGGGAGGGAGCTCCTACGAGCAGTACTTC	CASSISGGSSYEQYF
14	NA	TRBV9	TRBD1	TRBJ1-4	TGTGCCAGCAGCACTCGGGACAGGGCCGAAAAACTGTTTTTT	CASSTRDRAEKLFF
15	NA	TRBV18	NA	TRBJ1-2	TGTGCCAGCTCACCAGAGGAGGGAGGGGTCTATGGCTACACCTTC	CASSPEEGGVYGYTF
15	once	TRBV11-3	NA	TRBJ2-2	TGTGCCAGCAGCATAAGACCAGACCAGGCCGGGGAGCTGTTTTTT	CASSIRPDQAGELFF
14	NA	TRBV11-2	TRBD1	TRBJ1-2	TGTGCCAGCAGCTTAGAGCGGCAGGGGGAAGGCTACACCTTC	CASSLERQGEGYTF
12	NA	TRBV5-5	NA	TRBJ2-7	TGTGCCAGCAGCTTAACGGGACATGGGCAGTACTTC	CASSLTGHGQYF
14	NA	TRBV29-1	TRBD1	TRBJ2-5	TGCAGCGCCGGATGGGACAGGGGAGGAGGGACCCAGTACTTC	CSAGWDRGGGTQYF
19	NA	TRBV27	TRBD1	TRBJ1-4	TGTGCCAGCAGTGCTAGGACAGGAATGCGAGGCCCAACTAATGAAAAACTGTTTTTT	CASSARTGMRGPTNEKLFF
15	NA	TRBV5-1	NA	TRBJ2-1	TGCGCCAGCAGCTTCGGGGGGCATAGCAACGGTGAGCAGTTCTTC	CASSFGGHSNGEQFF
18	NA	TRBV6-1	TRBD1	TRBJ2-3	TGTGCCAGCAGTGGACCGGGACAGGGTGTTTCTAGCACAGATACGCAGTATTTT	CASSGPGQGVSSTDTQYF
14	NA	TRBV19	TRBD1	TRBJ1-1	TGTGCCAGTAGTCTACAGGGGATGAACACTGAAGCTTTCTTT	CASSLQGMNTEAFF
14	NA	TRBV4-1	TRBD1	TRBJ1-2	TGCGCCAGCAGCCGAGCCGGGACAGGCTATGGCTACACCTTC	CASSRAGTGYGYTF
18	NA	TRBV7-9	NA	TRBJ1-5	TGTGCCAGCAGCTGCCCTCAACGGGGGGGAGGTCAATATCAGCCCCAGCATTTT	CASSCPQRGGGQYQPQHF
15	once	TRBV5-1	TRBD1	TRBJ2-7	TGCGCCAGCAGCTGGAGGGACAGGGGATTGGGGGAGCAGTACTTC	CASSWRDRGLGEQYF
16	NA	TRBV6-5	NA	TRBJ1-5	TGTGCCAGCAGTTCGAAAGCGGGGAATAGCAATCAGCCCCAGCATTTT	CASSSKAGNSNQPQHF
14	NA	TRBV19	TRBD2	TRBJ2-7	TGTGCCAGTAAACTAGCGGGAGGCCACGACGAGCAGTACTTC	CASKLAGGHDEQYF
11	NA	TRBV20-1	NA	TRBJ2-1	TGCAGTGCTAGAGAGCTGGAGGAGCAGTTCTTC	CSARELEEQFF
19	NA	TRBV21-1	NA	TRBJ2-1	TGTGCCAGCAGGTTAGAGCAGGACAGGGGACCTAATTCCTACAATGAGCAGTTCTTC	CASRLEQDRGPNSYNEQFF
17	NA	TRBV19	TRBD2	TRBJ2-3	TGTGCCAGTAGTATAGATCTGGAGACTAGCGACACAGATACGCAGTATTTT	CASSIDLETSDTDTQYF
13	NA	TRBV24-1	NA	TRBJ2-3	TGTGCCACCGGACGGGGAGGCACAGATACGCAGTATTTT	CATGRGGTDTQYF
18	few	TRBV2	TRBD1	TRBJ1-2	TGTGCCAGCACTGAGGGTTTCTTCCGGGACAGGGTTAACTATGGCTACACCTTC	CASTEGFFRDRVNYGYTF
15	NA	TRBV2	TRBD1	TRBJ2-7	TGTGCCAGCAGTGTCCCATTGACAGGGGTGAACGAGCAGTACTTC	CASSVPLTGVNEQYF
15	NA	TRBV5-1	TRBD1	TRBJ2-7	TGCGCCAGCAGCCCCGGACAGGGGGTCACCTACGAGCAGTACTTC	CASSPGQGVTYEQYF
15	few	TRBV7-7	NA	TRBJ2-1	TGTGCCAGCAGCCCAGGGTTTGGGCCTCACCATGAGCAGTTCTTC	CASSPGFGPHHEQFF
17	NA	TRBV6-2/TRBV6-3	NA	TRBJ2-5	TGTGCCAGCAGTTACATACGCCGTGGAGTGTACCAAGAGACCCAGTACTTC	CASSYIRRGVYQETQYF
14	NA	TRBV18	NA	TRBJ2-2	TGTGCCAGCTCACCCCTTGCGAACACCGGGGAGCTGTTTTTT	CASSPLANTGELFF
14	NA	TRBV11-2	NA	TRBJ1-2	TGTGCCAGCAGCTCTCAGGACAGCCTACATGGCTACACCTTC	CASSSQDSLHGYTF
13	NA	TRBV12-3/TRBV12-4	TRBD1	TRBJ2-7	TGTGCCAGCAGTCCTCGGACAGGGATCGAGCAGTACTTC	CASSPRTGIEQYF
15	NA	TRBV5-1	NA	TRBJ1-1	TGCGCCAGCAGCGACAGAAGCAGCATGAACACTGAAGCTTTCTTT	CASSDRSSMNTEAFF
14	NA	TRBV6-4	TRBD1	TRBJ2-7	TGTGCCAGCAGCGGGACAGGGCGTTCCTACGAGCAGTACTTC	CASSGTGRSYEQYF
17	NA	TRBV11-2	TRBD2	TRBJ2-5	TGTGCCAGCAGCTTAATAGTCCTTGCGGGAGGGGGGGAGACCCAGTACTTC	CASSLIVLAGGGETQYF
15	NA	TRBV4-1	NA	TRBJ2-7	TGCGCCAGCAGCCAAGAGGGAAAGGGGACCTACGAGCAGTACTTC	CASSQEGKGTYEQYF
15	NA	TRBV3-1/TRBV3-2	NA	TRBJ2-1	TGTGCCAGCAGCCAACCCCCCTGGAGAAGCAATGAGCAGTTCTTC	CASSQPPWRSNEQFF
15	NA	TRBV21-1	NA	TRBJ2-5	TGTGCCAGCAGCAAAGCACAGCGGGAGGGGGAGACCCAGTACTTC	CASSKAQREGETQYF
15	NA	TRBV5-6	TRBD1	TRBJ1-5	TGTGCCAGCAGCTTGGACAGGGGGCAGGGTCAGCCCCAGCATTTT	CASSLDRGQGQPQHF
14	NA	TRBV25-1	NA	TRBJ2-6	TGTGCCAGCAGAGACAGCTCGGGGGCCAACGTCCTGACTTTC	CASRDSSGANVLTF
15	NA	TRBV5-1	NA	TRBJ2-2	TGCGCCAGCAGCTTGGGTACGGGGGTCACCGGGGAGCTGTTTTTT	CASSLGTGVTGELFF
12	once	TRBV6-6	NA	TRBJ1-1	TGTGCCAGCAGTCGACAGTCGTCTGAAGCTTTCTTT	CASSRQSSEAFF
14	NA	TRBV5-1	NA	TRBJ2-1	TGCGCCAGCAGCTTGGGAGGAGCCTACAATGAGCAGTTCTTC	CASSLGGAYNEQFF
14	NA	TRBV4-1	NA	TRBJ1-4	TGCGCCAGCAGCCAAGTTCTTCGGGGTGAAAAACTGTTTTTT	CASSQVLRGEKLFF
14	few	TRBV10-3	TRBD1	TRBJ2-1	TGTGCCACCTACCGGGACAGGGGGCAGAATGAGCAGTTCTTC	CATYRDRGQNEQFF
13	NA	TRBV3-1/TRBV3-2	TRBD2	TRBJ2-3	TGTGCCAGCGGTATAGCGGGACCAGATACGCAGTATTTT	CASGIAGPDTQYF
16	once	TRBV19	TRBD1	TRBJ1-1	TGTGCCAGTAGTATAGAACCGGGACAGCTGAACACTGAAGCTTTCTTT	CASSIEPGQLNTEAFF
14	NA	TRBV5-1	NA	TRBJ2-1	TGCGCCAGCAGCCCTCTAGCGTCCTACAATGAGCAGTTCTTC	CASSPLASYNEQFF
13	few	TRBV3-1/TRBV3-2	NA	TRBJ1-5	TGTGCCAGCAGCCTCAAAAGCAATCAGCCCCAGCATTTT	CASSLKSNQPQHF
18	NA	TRBV19	NA	TRBJ1-2	TGTGCCAGTAAATCGGGATTTCGTGGCAGTCCATATCTATATGGCTACACCTTC	CASKSGFRGSPYLYGYTF
16	once	TRBV4-1	TRBD2	TRBJ2-1	TGCGCCAGCAGCCAAATACTCCGACTAGCGGGAGATGAGCAGTTCTTC	CASSQILRLAGDEQFF
14	NA	TRBV28	NA	TRBJ1-3	TGTGCCAGCAGTTGGCAGGGCGGCGGAAACACCATATATTTT	CASSWQGGGNTIYF
15	few	TRBV5-1	NA	TRBJ2-1	TGCGCCAGCACCTCGGAGGGAGCTTTCTACAATGAGCAGTTCTTC	CASTSEGAFYNEQFF
17	NA	TRBV5-1	TRBD1	TRBJ1-3	TGCGCCAGCAGCGTTCCAGAAGGGACAGACTCTGGAAACACCATATATTTT	CASSVPEGTDSGNTIYF
12	NA	TRBV12-3/TRBV12-4	NA	TRBJ2-1	TGTGCCTCTCAGGGGTGGTACAATGAGCAGTTCTTC	CASQGWYNEQFF
13	NA	TRBV7-3	NA	TRBJ2-3	TGTGCCAGCAGCTTAGAGAGCACAGATACGCAGTATTTT	CASSLESTDTQYF